The 17 T cell receptor beta chains presented below share a single source sample, sequenced in a study of blood T cell repertoires in COVID-19. Sequencing was performed with immunoSEQ multiplex PCR; in TCRdb, only in-frame clones are kept and a portion is missing. The table lists just over 90,000 clones, around four fifths of them singletons. The sample taken for sequencing was peripheral blood. The receptors here all came from a human donor in a cohort sampled during active COVID-19.

This chain joins TRBV5-1 and TRBJ1-5; the match to TRBD1 covers 9 bases. Germline CDR1 reads SGHRS; CDR2 reads YFSETQ. The CDR3 runs to 15 residues. V lost 3 bases to trimming and J lost 5 bases; unmatched junction nucleotides: 6. Here the CDR3 reads CASSSDGQGHQPQHF. The CDR3 coding sequence is TGCGCCAGCAGCTCGGATGGACAGGGGCATCAGCCCCAGCATTTT.

The rearrangement joins TRBV3-1 (or the pseudogene TRBV3-2) to TRBJ2-1; 7 bases are shared with TRBD2. Germline V gives CDR1 LGHDT, CDR2 YNNKEL (reference sequence). With V trimmed by 0 bases and J by 7 bases, 9 bases remained unmatched. This CDR3 is built from 16 residues. Written as DNA, the CDR3 is TGTGCCAGCAGCCAAGATCGTCCTAGCGGAGGAAATGAGCAGTTCTTC. Translation gives CASSQDRPSGGNEQFF.

The chain employs TRBV21-1 and TRBJ1-5; the table's D call, TRBD1, has no DNA check behind it. TRBV21-1 is shown as a pseudogene. This CDR3 has 18 amino acids. The CDR3 sequence is CASSKARDRGEGNQPQHF. DNA for the CDR3: TGTGCCAGCAGCAAAGCCCGGGACAGGGGTGAGGGCAATCAGCCCCAGCATTTT.

The V call is TRBV10-1, the J call TRBJ2-3, with 7 bases lining up with TRBD2. The trim removed 3 bases at V and 4 bases at J, leaving 4 bases unmatched. CDR3 length: 14 amino acids. CDR1 is WNHNN and CDR2 is SYGVQD in the germline V gene (reference sequence). CDR3 DNA sequence: TGCGCCAGCAGTGAATCCCTAGCGGCAGATACGCAGTATTTT. Translation gives CASSESLAADTQYF.

The genes are TRBV28 and TRBJ2-3, with 12 bases fitting TRBD2. V shed 4 bases and J 2 bases; nucleotides not matched to a gene: 4. This CDR3 has 16 amino acids. The germline V gene encodes CDR1 MDHEN and CDR2 SYDVKM. Here the CDR3 DNA reads TGTGCCAGCAGTTCTTGGACTAGCGGGGACACAGATACGCAGTATTTT. Protein product: CASSSWTSGDTDTQYF.

The chain is built from TRBV27 and TRBJ2-3; no firm D call. CDR1 MNHEY and CDR2 SMNVEV come from the germline V gene (reference sequence). CDR3 length: 13 amino acids. Trimming left V 4 bases short and J 3 bases short, with 8 bases between. CDR3 in DNA: TGTGCCAGCAGTTATCTAGGTACAGATACGCAGTATTTT. Its translation: CASSYLGTDTQYF.

This chain links TRBV5-1 with TRBJ2-5; D ambiguous. CDR3 length: 14 residues. From germline, CDR1 is SGHRS and CDR2 YFSETQ. V was shortened by 3 bases and J by 2 bases, with 11 bases between the two germline ends. CDR3 DNA sequence: TGCGCCAGCAGCTATACAGCAAATCAAGAGACCCAGTACTTC. Its translation: CASSYTANQETQYF.

The table lists this clone with a few counts. The chain couples TRBV9 to TRBJ1-3; tentatively, D is TRBD1 (5 bases). Germline assignment: CDR1 SGDLS and CDR2 YYNGEE. This CDR3 region has 17 residues. Deletions cut 0 bases from V and 1 base from J, with 14 bases between. Here the CDR3 DNA reads TGTGCCAGCAGCGTAGCGGTATCACGGGGGTCTGGAAACACCATATATTTT. Encoded protein: CASSVAVSRGSGNTIYF.

The rearrangement uses TRBV7-2 and TRBJ1-5; tentatively, D is TRBD1 (6 bases). The CDR3 is 15 amino acids. The germline CDR1 and CDR2 sequences are SGHTA and FQGNSA. Trimming shortened V by 5 bases and J by 4 bases, and 15 bases separated the two germline ends. The chain's CDR3 is CASSQVTGPNQPQHF. CDR3 coding DNA: TGTGCCAGCAGCCAGGTGACAGGCCCAAATCAGCCCCAGCATTTT.

V usage is TRBV19 and J usage is TRBJ2-7; TRBD1 agrees at 10 bases. CDR3 length: 16 amino acids. Germline V gives CDR1 LNHDA, CDR2 SQIVND (reference sequence). V gave up 5 bases and J gave up 5 bases; unmatched junction bases: 12. CDR3 loop: CASSSRRDRGINEQYF. The CDR3 nucleotides are TGTGCCAGTAGTTCGAGGAGGGACAGGGGTATCAACGAGCAGTACTTC.

The chain uses TRBV28 and TRBJ2-1, with 14 bases matching TRBD2. The ends lost 10 bases at V and 0 bases at J; junction bases unmatched: 5. This CDR3 contains 16 residues. The germline gives CDR1 MDHEN, CDR2 SYDVKM. CDR3 sequence (DNA): TGTGCCACCGGACTAGCGGGGGGCCCCTCCTACAATGAGCAGTTCTTC. Translation gives CATGLAGGPSYNEQFF.

The rearrangement uses TRBV9 and TRBJ2-7, with TRBD2 matching over 10 bases. Germline trimming cut 0 bases from V and 2 bases from J; bases unmatched to any gene: 2. Germline CDR1 SGDLS, CDR2 YYNGEE. The CDR3 runs to 15 residues. CDR3 sequence: CASSVASGGPYEQYF. In nucleotides, the CDR3 is TGTGCCAGCAGCGTAGCTAGCGGGGGCCCCTACGAGCAGTACTTC. Full variable domain (outside the CDR3, taken from reference TRBV9 and TRBJ2-7): DSGVTQTPKHLITATGQRVTLRCSPRSGDLSVYWYQQSLDQGLQFLIQYYNGEERAKGNILERFSAQQFPDLHSELNLSSLELGDSALYFCASSVASGGPYEQYFGPGTRLTVT.

The chain joins TRBV28 to TRBJ1-2, with D unresolved. The CDR3 loop spans 15 amino acids. Germline-derived CDR1 and CDR2 are MDHEN and SYDVKM. The V end lost 3 bases, the J end lost 5 bases, and 16 bases lay between the germline ends. The CDR3 loop is CASSLHQGRGYGYTF. In DNA form, the CDR3 reads TGTGCCAGCAGTTTGCACCAAGGGAGAGGGTATGGCTACACCTTC.

This chain uses TRBV19 with TRBJ2-2, with 10 bases aligning to TRBD1. The trim removed 11 bases at V and 6 bases at J, leaving 6 bases unmatched. CDR3 length equals 13 residues. Germline V lookup: CDR1 LNHDA, CDR2 SQIVND (reference sequence). CDR3 sequence (DNA): TGTGCCTCTGACAGGGGGCAGGCCGGGGAGCTGTTTTTT. It yields the protein CASDRGQAGELFF. The whole variable domain, filled in from reference TRBV19 and TRBJ2-2, reads DGGITQSPKYLFRKEGQNVTLSCEQNLNHDAMYWYRQDPGQGLRLIYYSQIVNDFQKGDIAEGYSVSREKKESFPLTVTSAQKNPTAFYLCASDRGQAGELFFGEGSRLTVL.

The rearrangement uses TRBV6-1 and TRBJ1-4; D not resolved. Between the trimmed V and J ends, which lost 1 base and 3 bases, there was a span of 9 bases. From germline, CDR1 is MNHNS and CDR2 SASEGT. The CDR3 is 15 amino acids. The CDR3, as DNA: TGTGCCAGCAGTGAAGTCCCGGCGGCTAATGAAAAACTGTTTTTT. It is translated as CASSEVPAANEKLFF.

CDR3 coding DNA: TGCGCCAGCAGCTTGGGTCAGGGCCCGGCGGAGACCCAGTACTTC. This codes for CASSLGQGPAETQYF. V usage is TRBV5-1 and J usage is TRBJ2-5; TRBD1 might be the D (5 bases). Germline V gene lookup returns CDR1 SGHRS and CDR2 YFSETQ. The germline V and J ends were trimmed by 0 bases and 5 bases, with 14 bases remaining between them. The CDR3 totals 15 residues.

The chain combines TRBV20-1 with TRBJ2-1, with 8 bases fitting TRBD2. The CDR3 runs to 18 residues. J gave up 0 bases and V 3 bases, and 13 bases lay outside the gene matches. Germline CDR1 and CDR2: DFQATT and SNEGSKA (reference sequence). The CDR3 loop is CSASPAGGGRSSYNEQFF. In DNA, the CDR3 is TGCAGTGCTAGTCCGGCGGGGGGCGGCCGGAGCTCCTACAATGAGCAGTTCTTC.